This is a list of T cell receptor beta chains from one sample in a study of shared clonotypes between healthy human individuals. The table came from immunoSEQ multiplex PCR; TCRdb's copy has only in-frame clones and leaves some out. The table has roughly 2,300,000 clones, roughly 90% seen once. Sequencing was carried out using naive CD4+ T cells from PBMCs. These receptors came from a man younger than 35 in good health. Some clones in this sample may be carry-over from other donors' samples. CDR3s include the opening cysteine and the closing phenylalanine or tryptophan. The order of the fields is J gene, V gene, D gene, clone size, CDR3 DNA, CDR3 protein. D genes are given only for firm matches. Size values are once, few and many counts, or a class for expanded clones, and some rows have none.

J gene: TRBJ2-3; V gene: TRBV27; D gene: .; clone size: .; CDR3 DNA: TGTGCCAGCAGTTCGGGTCGCGGCAGAACGAACACAGATACGCAGTATTTT; CDR3 protein: CASSSGRGRTNTDTQYF
J gene: TRBJ2-7; V gene: TRBV4-1; D gene: .; clone size: .; CDR3 DNA: TGCGCCAGCAGCCAAGAGATAGTTAGGGACGAGCAGTACTTC; CDR3 protein: CASSQEIVRDEQYF
J gene: TRBJ2-6; V gene: TRBV14; D gene: .; clone size: .; CDR3 DNA: TGTGCCAGCAGCCAAGCTAGGGCCTCTGGGGCCAACGTCCTGACTTTC; CDR3 protein: CASSQARASGANVLTF
J gene: TRBJ2-1; V gene: TRBV28; D gene: .; clone size: .; CDR3 DNA: TGTGCCAGCAGTTTATTCCAGGGACAAGAGTTCTTC; CDR3 protein: CASSLFQGQEFF
J gene: TRBJ2-1; V gene: TRBV11-3; D gene: TRBD1; clone size: .; CDR3 DNA: TGTGCCAGCAGCTTGTATCAGGGGGTGCAGTTCTTC; CDR3 protein: CASSLYQGVQFF
J gene: TRBJ2-7; V gene: TRBV27; D gene: TRBD2; clone size: .; CDR3 DNA: TGTGCCAGCAGTCCCCTCGGGGGGGGTGGGGAGCAGTACTTC; CDR3 protein: CASSPLGGGGEQYF
J gene: TRBJ2-1; V gene: TRBV7-8; D gene: TRBD2; clone size: .; CDR3 DNA: TGTGCCAGCAGCTTAGGGAGCCGGGCGGGAGGGCACAATGAGCAGTTCTTC; CDR3 protein: CASSLGSRAGGHNEQFF
J gene: TRBJ1-5; V gene: TRBV19; D gene: TRBD1; clone size: .; CDR3 DNA: TGTGCCAGCCGGCTGACAGGGATTCAAGGGCAGCCCCAGCATTTT; CDR3 protein: CASRLTGIQGQPQHF
J gene: TRBJ1-2; V gene: TRBV30; D gene: .; clone size: .; CDR3 DNA: TGTGCCTGGAGTCCGACGCTCTATGGCTACACCTTC; CDR3 protein: CAWSPTLYGYTF
J gene: TRBJ1-1; V gene: TRBV9; D gene: TRBD1; clone size: .; CDR3 DNA: TGTGCCAGCAGCCCACGGACAGGGGGGGACAGTGAAGCTTTCTTT; CDR3 protein: CASSPRTGGDSEAFF
J gene: TRBJ1-5; V gene: TRBV28; D gene: TRBD1; clone size: .; CDR3 DNA: TGTGCCAGCAGTCTCAACAGGGGACGCAATCAGCCCCAGCATTTT; CDR3 protein: CASSLNRGRNQPQHF
J gene: TRBJ2-3; V gene: TRBV19; D gene: .; clone size: .; CDR3 DNA: TGTGCCAGTAGTATCCGTTTCTCGTCAGATACGCAGTATTTT; CDR3 protein: CASSIRFSSDTQYF
J gene: TRBJ2-1; V gene: TRBV7-2; D gene: .; clone size: .; CDR3 DNA: TGTGCCAGCAGCTATAGGGGCTCCTACAATGAGCAGTTCTTC; CDR3 protein: CASSYRGSYNEQFF
J gene: TRBJ2-1; V gene: TRBV6-5; D gene: .; clone size: .; CDR3 DNA: TGTGCCAGCGGGCGGGACAGATACTACAATGAGCAGTTCTTC; CDR3 protein: CASGRDRYYNEQFF
J gene: TRBJ2-7; V gene: TRBV10-1; D gene: .; clone size: few; CDR3 DNA: TGCGCCAGCAGCGATGGACCCCCCTCACGGGAGTACTTC; CDR3 protein: CASSDGPPSREYF
J gene: TRBJ2-7; V gene: TRBV28; D gene: TRBD2; clone size: .; CDR3 DNA: TGTGCCAGCAGTTTAGGGCCTAGCGGACCCTACGAGCAGTACTTC; CDR3 protein: CASSLGPSGPYEQYF
J gene: TRBJ2-5; V gene: TRBV9; D gene: .; clone size: .; CDR3 DNA: TGTGCCAGCAGCGTAGGGTCGGGCGAGACCCAGTACTTC; CDR3 protein: CASSVGSGETQYF
J gene: TRBJ1-2; V gene: TRBV7-3; D gene: .; clone size: few; CDR3 DNA: TGTGCCAGCAGCGCTAGTGCTAACTATGGCTACACCTTC; CDR3 protein: CASSASANYGYTF
J gene: TRBJ1-3; V gene: TRBV15; D gene: .; clone size: .; CDR3 DNA: TGTGCCACCAGCAGAGGGACACCGGCGGGAAACACCATATATTTT; CDR3 protein: CATSRGTPAGNTIYF
J gene: TRBJ2-5; V gene: TRBV4-1; D gene: TRBD1; clone size: .; CDR3 DNA: TGCGCCAGCAGCCACCGGACAGGACCCCAAGAGACCCAGTACTTC; CDR3 protein: CASSHRTGPQETQYF
J gene: TRBJ1-4; V gene: TRBV29-1; D gene: .; clone size: few; CDR3 DNA: TGCAGCGTTGGTAGCCGGTTTAATGAAAAACTGTTTTTT; CDR3 protein: CSVGSRFNEKLFF
J gene: TRBJ1-1; V gene: TRBV7-2; D gene: .; clone size: .; CDR3 DNA: TGTGCCAGCAGCTTTGCAGGAAGACTACAAGCTTTCTTT; CDR3 protein: CASSFAGRLQAFF
J gene: TRBJ2-1; V gene: TRBV11-2; D gene: .; clone size: .; CDR3 DNA: TGTGCCAGCAGCTTAGATTTTCAGTTTAAGTTCTTC; CDR3 protein: CASSLDFQFKFF
J gene: TRBJ1-5; V gene: TRBV2; D gene: TRBD1; clone size: .; CDR3 DNA: TGTGCCAGCAAAAGGGACAGTAATCAGCCCCAGCATTTT; CDR3 protein: CASKRDSNQPQHF
J gene: TRBJ1-3; V gene: TRBV6-5; D gene: TRBD1; clone size: .; CDR3 DNA: TGTGCCAGCAGTCCCGACAGGGGCCGAAACACCATATATTTT; CDR3 protein: CASSPDRGRNTIYF
J gene: TRBJ2-1; V gene: TRBV5-1; D gene: .; clone size: once; CDR3 DNA: TGCGCCAGCAGCTTGACGGACAGCTCCTACAATGAGCAGTTCTTC; CDR3 protein: CASSLTDSSYNEQFF
J gene: TRBJ2-3; V gene: TRBV28; D gene: TRBD2; clone size: .; CDR3 DNA: TGTGCCAGCAGTCTGGGACTAGCGGGACAAGGGACAGATACGCAGTATTTT; CDR3 protein: CASSLGLAGQGTDTQYF
J gene: TRBJ2-5; V gene: TRBV5-1; D gene: .; clone size: .; CDR3 DNA: TGCGCCAGCAGCCCAAGGGGGATAGAGACCCAGTACTTC; CDR3 protein: CASSPRGIETQYF
J gene: TRBJ1-5; V gene: TRBV6-4; D gene: TRBD1; clone size: .; CDR3 DNA: TGTGCCAGCAGACAGGGGGCTAATCAGCCCCAGCATTTT; CDR3 protein: CASRQGANQPQHF
J gene: TRBJ2-3; V gene: TRBV7-3; D gene: TRBD1; clone size: .; CDR3 DNA: TGTGCCAGCAACCACCCGACAGGGTCCAGCACAGATACGCAGTATTTT; CDR3 protein: CASNHPTGSSTDTQYF
J gene: TRBJ1-1; V gene: TRBV5-4; D gene: .; clone size: few; CDR3 DNA: TGTGCCAGCAGCTCTCCCATGGGGGGCAACACTGAAGCTTTCTTT; CDR3 protein: CASSSPMGGNTEAFF
J gene: TRBJ2-1; V gene: TRBV2; D gene: .; clone size: .; CDR3 DNA: TGTGCCAGCAGTGTCCGGGTTAATGAGCAGTTCTTC; CDR3 protein: CASSVRVNEQFF
J gene: TRBJ2-2; V gene: TRBV5-6; D gene: .; clone size: .; CDR3 DNA: TGTGCCAGCAGCTTGATCAGTCGAGGGGCTAACACCGGGGAGCTGTTTTTT; CDR3 protein: CASSLISRGANTGELFF
J gene: TRBJ2-7; V gene: TRBV7-2; D gene: .; clone size: .; CDR3 DNA: TGTGCCAGCAGCTTAGCCGGGGGGCTGTCCTACGAGCAGTACTTC; CDR3 protein: CASSLAGGLSYEQYF
J gene: TRBJ2-5; V gene: TRBV18; D gene: .; clone size: .; CDR3 DNA: TGTGCCAGCTCACTTGAACTCGGACAGCAAGAGACCCAGTACTTC; CDR3 protein: CASSLELGQQETQYF
J gene: TRBJ1-2; V gene: TRBV6-5; D gene: .; clone size: .; CDR3 DNA: TGTGCCAGCAGGGAAGGGTATGGGCACTATGGCTACACCTTC; CDR3 protein: CASREGYGHYGYTF
J gene: TRBJ2-3; V gene: TRBV7-3; D gene: .; clone size: .; CDR3 DNA: TGTGCCAGCAGCTTAAGGCCAGGACTAGATACGCAGTATTTT; CDR3 protein: CASSLRPGLDTQYF
J gene: TRBJ1-5; V gene: TRBV10-3; D gene: .; clone size: .; CDR3 DNA: TGTGCCATCAGTGAGTCGTTAAAGGGCGGTCAGCCCCAGCATTTT; CDR3 protein: CAISESLKGGQPQHF
J gene: TRBJ2-3; V gene: TRBV7-3; D gene: .; clone size: .; CDR3 DNA: TGTGCCAGCAGCTTATGGGGGGCCACAGATACGCAGTATTTT; CDR3 protein: CASSLWGATDTQYF
J gene: TRBJ2-1; V gene: TRBV6-6; D gene: .; clone size: .; CDR3 DNA: TGTGCCAGCAGTCAATCCTACAATGAGCAGTTCTTC; CDR3 protein: CASSQSYNEQFF
J gene: TRBJ2-3; V gene: TRBV9; D gene: .; clone size: .; CDR3 DNA: TGTGCCAGCAGCGTAAGGCGTCATTCCGCAGATACGCAGTATTTT; CDR3 protein: CASSVRRHSADTQYF
J gene: TRBJ2-5; V gene: TRBV25-1; D gene: TRBD1; clone size: .; CDR3 DNA: TGTGCCAGCAGTGAATATGGACAGGGACGAGAGACCCAGTACTTC; CDR3 protein: CASSEYGQGRETQYF
J gene: TRBJ1-5; V gene: TRBV7-2; D gene: .; clone size: .; CDR3 DNA: TGTGCCAGCAGCCCCCGCGTTGCTAGCAATCAGCCCCAGCATTTT; CDR3 protein: CASSPRVASNQPQHF